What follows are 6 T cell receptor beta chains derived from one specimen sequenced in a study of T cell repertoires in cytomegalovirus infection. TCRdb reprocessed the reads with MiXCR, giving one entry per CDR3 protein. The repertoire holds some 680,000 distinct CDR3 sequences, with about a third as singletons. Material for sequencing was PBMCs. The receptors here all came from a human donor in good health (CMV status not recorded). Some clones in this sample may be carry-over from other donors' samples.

The DNA for the CDR3 is TGTGCCACCAGTGAGGGGCTGGGGCAGTACTTC. Translation gives CATSEGLGQYF. V gene TRBV24-1 combines with J gene TRBJ2-7; possible D gene TRBD1, 5 bases. CDR3 length: 11 amino acids. V was cut by 4 bases and J by 9 bases, with 9 bases left in between. From germline, CDR1 is KGHDR and CDR2 SFDVKD.

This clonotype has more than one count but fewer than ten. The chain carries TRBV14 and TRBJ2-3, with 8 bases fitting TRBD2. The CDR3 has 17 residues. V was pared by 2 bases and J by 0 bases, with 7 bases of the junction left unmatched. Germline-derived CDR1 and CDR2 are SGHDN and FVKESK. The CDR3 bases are TGTGCCAGCAGCCAACGCGGGAGGATTACTAGCACAGATACGCAGTATTTT. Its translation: CASSQRGRITSTDTQYF.

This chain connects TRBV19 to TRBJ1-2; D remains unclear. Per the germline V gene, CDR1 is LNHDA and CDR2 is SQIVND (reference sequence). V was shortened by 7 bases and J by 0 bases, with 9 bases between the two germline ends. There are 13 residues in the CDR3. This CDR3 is CASTVRTNYGYTF. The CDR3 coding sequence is TGTGCCAGTACGGTCAGAACTAACTATGGCTACACCTTC.

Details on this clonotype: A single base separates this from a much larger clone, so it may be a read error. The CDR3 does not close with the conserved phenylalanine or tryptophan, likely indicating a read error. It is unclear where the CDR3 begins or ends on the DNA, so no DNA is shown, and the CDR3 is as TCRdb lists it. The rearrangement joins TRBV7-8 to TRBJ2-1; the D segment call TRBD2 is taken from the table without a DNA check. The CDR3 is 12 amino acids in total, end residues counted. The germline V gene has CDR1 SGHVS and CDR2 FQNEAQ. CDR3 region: CASSLAPSDSSL.

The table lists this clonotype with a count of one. CDR3 DNA: TGTGCCAGCAGCAGGACGCGGCAAGAGACCCAGTACTTC. It specifies CASSRTRQETQYF. The chain has TRBV6-1 and TRBJ2-5; D gene uncertain. Per the germline V gene, CDR1 is MNHNS and CDR2 is SASEGT. V gave up 6 bases and J gave up 2 bases, with 10 bases separating them. The CDR3 is 13 amino acids.

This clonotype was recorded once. The CDR3 here is CARSVQWAGSYNEQFF. As DNA, the CDR3 is TGTGCAAGGAGCGTCCAGTGGGCGGGGTCCTACAATGAGCAGTTCTTC. V and J are TRBV7-6 and TRBJ2-1; tentative D call: TRBD2 (6 bases). The CDR3 is 16 residues long. Looked up from germline, CDR1 is SGHVS and CDR2 is FNYEAQ.